This TCR beta chain was retrieved from a study of CD8 T cells in Susac syndrome. RNA in amounts of 0.5 to 1 ug was reverse transcribed with random hexamers. immunoSEQ multiplex PCR amplified TCR beta CDR3 across 54 Vbeta, 13 Jbeta. TCRdb fed the immunoSEQ multiplex PCR reads into MiXCR, producing one record per CDR3 protein. Here the sample spans 200,000 to 250,000 distinct CDR3 sequences, approximately 94% being singletons. CD8+ and CD4+ T cells circulating in blood were sequenced for TCR beta. In contrast to the negatively isolated CD8+ and CD4+ T cells, TEMRA cells were FACS-enriched. The V gene end was trimmed by 5 bases and the J gene end by 12 bases; junction bases not matched to a gene: 12. Germline V lookup: CDR1 LGHNT, CDR2 FRNRAP. The CDR3 spans 13 residues. As to this clonotype: The target antigen is unknown.

Study-wide results and limits: The Susac syndrome CD4+ T cell repertoires displayed no clonal expansion.

Sequences were obtained from CD4+ T cells from PBMCs. The TCR comes from a human donor with Susac syndrome. The genes are TRBV12-5 and TRBJ1-1, with 7 bases fitting TRBD1. The CDR3 coding sequence is TGTGCTAGTGGTCTAGGGACAGATAGTCGGACTTTCTTT. Its protein product is CASGLGTDSRTFF.